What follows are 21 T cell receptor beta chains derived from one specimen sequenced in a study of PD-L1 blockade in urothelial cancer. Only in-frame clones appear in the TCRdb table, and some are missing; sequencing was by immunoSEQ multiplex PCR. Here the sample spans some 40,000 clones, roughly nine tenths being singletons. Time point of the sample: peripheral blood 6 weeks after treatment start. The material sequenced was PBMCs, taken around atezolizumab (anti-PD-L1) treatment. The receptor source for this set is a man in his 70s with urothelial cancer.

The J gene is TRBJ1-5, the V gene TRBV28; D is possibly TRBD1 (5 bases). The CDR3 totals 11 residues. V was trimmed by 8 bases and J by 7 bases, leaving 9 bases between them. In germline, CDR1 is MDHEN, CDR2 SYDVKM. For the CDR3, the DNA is TGTGCCAGCCAGGGCCGCCAGCCCCAGCATTTT. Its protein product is CASQGRQPQHF. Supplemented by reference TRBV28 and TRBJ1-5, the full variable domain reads DVKVTQSSRYLVKRTGEKVFLECVQDMDHENMFWYRQDPGLGLRLIYFSYDVKMKEKGDIPEGYSVSREKKERFSLILESASTNQTSMYLCASQGRQPQHFGDGTRLSIL.

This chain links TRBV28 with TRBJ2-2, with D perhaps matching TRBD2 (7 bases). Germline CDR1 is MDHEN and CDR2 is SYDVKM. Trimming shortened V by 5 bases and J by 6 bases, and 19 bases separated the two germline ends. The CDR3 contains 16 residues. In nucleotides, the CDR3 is TGTGCCAGCAGTCCCGGAGGGGGAGGGGTGGCCGGGGAGCTGTTTTTT. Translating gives CASSPGGGGVAGELFF.

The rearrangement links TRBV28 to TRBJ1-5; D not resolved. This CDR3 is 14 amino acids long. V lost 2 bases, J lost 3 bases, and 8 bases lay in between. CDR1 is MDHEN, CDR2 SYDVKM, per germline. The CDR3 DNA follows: TGTGCCAGCAGTTTAGGGCATCTCAATCAGCCCCAGCATTTT. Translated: CASSLGHLNQPQHF.

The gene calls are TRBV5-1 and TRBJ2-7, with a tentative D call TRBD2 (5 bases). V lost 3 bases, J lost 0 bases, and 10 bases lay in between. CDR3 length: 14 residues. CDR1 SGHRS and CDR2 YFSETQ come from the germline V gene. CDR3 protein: CASSSGDASYEQYF. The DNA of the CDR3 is TGCGCCAGCAGCTCCGGGGATGCCTCCTACGAGCAGTACTTC.

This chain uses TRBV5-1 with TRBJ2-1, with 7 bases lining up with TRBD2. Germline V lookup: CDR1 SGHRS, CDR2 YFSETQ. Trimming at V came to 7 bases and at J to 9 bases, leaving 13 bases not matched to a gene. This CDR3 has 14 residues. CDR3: CASRRGRGGGEQFF. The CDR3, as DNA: TGCGCCAGCCGGCGGGGGAGAGGAGGAGGTGAGCAGTTCTTC. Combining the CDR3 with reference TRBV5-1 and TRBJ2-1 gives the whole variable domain KAGVTQTPRYLIKTRGQQVTLSCSPISGHRSVSWYQQTPGQGLQFLFEYFSETQRNKGNFPGRFSGRQFSNSRSEMNVSTLELGDSALYLCASRRGRGGGEQFFGPGTRLTVL.

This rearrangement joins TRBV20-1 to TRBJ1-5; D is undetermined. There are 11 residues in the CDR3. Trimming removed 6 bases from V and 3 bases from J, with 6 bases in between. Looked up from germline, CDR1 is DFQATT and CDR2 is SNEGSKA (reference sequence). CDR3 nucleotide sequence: TGCAGTGCCCGGGACAATCAGCCCCAGCATTTT. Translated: CSARDNQPQHF.

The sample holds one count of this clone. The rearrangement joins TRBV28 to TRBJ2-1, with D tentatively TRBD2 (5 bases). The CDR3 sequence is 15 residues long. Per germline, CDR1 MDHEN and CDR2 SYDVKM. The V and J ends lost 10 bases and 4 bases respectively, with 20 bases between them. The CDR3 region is CATRPSSALYNEQFF. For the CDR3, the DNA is TGTGCCACCCGCCCAAGTAGCGCCTTATACAATGAGCAGTTCTTC. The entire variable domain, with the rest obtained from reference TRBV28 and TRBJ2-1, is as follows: DVKVTQSSRYLVKRTGEKVFLECVQDMDHENMFWYRQDPGLGLRLIYFSYDVKMKEKGDIPEGYSVSREKKERFSLILESASTNQTSMYLCATRPSSALYNEQFFGPGTRLTVL.

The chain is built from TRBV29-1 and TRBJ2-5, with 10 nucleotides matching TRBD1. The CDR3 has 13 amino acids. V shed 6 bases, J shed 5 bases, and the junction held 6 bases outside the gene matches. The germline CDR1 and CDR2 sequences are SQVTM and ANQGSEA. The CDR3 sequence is CSVGQGREETQYF. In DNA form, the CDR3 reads TGCAGCGTGGGACAGGGGAGGGAGGAGACCCAGTACTTC.

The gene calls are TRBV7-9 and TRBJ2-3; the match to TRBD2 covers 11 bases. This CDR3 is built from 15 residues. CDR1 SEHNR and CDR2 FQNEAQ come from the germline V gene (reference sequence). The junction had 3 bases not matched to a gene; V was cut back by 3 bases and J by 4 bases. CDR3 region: CASSFVAGGADTQYF. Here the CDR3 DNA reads TGTGCCAGCAGCTTTGTAGCGGGAGGGGCAGATACGCAGTATTTT.

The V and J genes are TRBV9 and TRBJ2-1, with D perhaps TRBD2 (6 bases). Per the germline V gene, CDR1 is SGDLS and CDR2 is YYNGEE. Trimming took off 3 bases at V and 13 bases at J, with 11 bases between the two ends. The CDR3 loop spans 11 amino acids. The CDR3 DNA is TGTGCCAGCAGCGACCTAGCGCAACAGTTCTTC. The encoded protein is CASSDLAQQFF. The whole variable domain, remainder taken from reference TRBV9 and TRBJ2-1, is DSGVTQTPKHLITATGQRVTLRCSPRSGDLSVYWYQQSLDQGLQFLIQYYNGEERAKGNILERFSAQQFPDLHSELNLSSLELGDSALYFCASSDLAQQFFGPGTRLTVL.

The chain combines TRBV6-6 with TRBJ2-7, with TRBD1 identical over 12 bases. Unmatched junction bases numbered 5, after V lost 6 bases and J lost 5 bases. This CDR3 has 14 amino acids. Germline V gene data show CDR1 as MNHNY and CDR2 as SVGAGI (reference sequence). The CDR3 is CASRGGQGADEQYF. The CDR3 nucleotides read TGTGCCAGCAGAGGGGGACAGGGGGCCGACGAGCAGTACTTC.

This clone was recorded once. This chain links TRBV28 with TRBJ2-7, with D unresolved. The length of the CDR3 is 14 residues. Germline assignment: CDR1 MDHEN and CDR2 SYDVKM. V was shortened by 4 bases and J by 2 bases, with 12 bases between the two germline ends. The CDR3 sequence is CASSSAQATYEQYF. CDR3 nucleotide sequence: TGTGCCAGCAGTTCCGCGCAGGCAACCTACGAGCAGTACTTC.

In DNA, the CDR3 is TGTGCCAGCAGCTTAATCGCTAGTTCTGACTACGAGCAGTACTTC. Translation: CASSLIASSDYEQYF. The V call is TRBV7-3, the J call TRBJ2-7; no definite D call. The V end lost 1 base, the J end lost 3 bases, and 13 bases lay between the germline ends. This CDR3 region has 15 residues. The V gene's germline CDR1 is SGHTA and CDR2 FQGTGA. The whole variable domain, remainder taken from reference TRBV7-3 and TRBJ2-7, is GAGVSQTPSNKVTEKGKYVELRCDPISGHTALYWYRQSLGQGPEFLIYFQGTGAADDSGLPNDRFFAVRPEGSVSTLKIQRTERGDSAVYLCASSLIASSDYEQYFGPGTRLTVT.

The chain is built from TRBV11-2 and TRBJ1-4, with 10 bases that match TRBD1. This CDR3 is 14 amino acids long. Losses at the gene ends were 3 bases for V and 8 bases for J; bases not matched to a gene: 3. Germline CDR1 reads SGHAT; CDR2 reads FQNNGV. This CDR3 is CASSFGTGVEKLFF. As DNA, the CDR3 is TGTGCCAGCAGCTTCGGGACAGGGGTGGAAAAACTGTTTTTT.

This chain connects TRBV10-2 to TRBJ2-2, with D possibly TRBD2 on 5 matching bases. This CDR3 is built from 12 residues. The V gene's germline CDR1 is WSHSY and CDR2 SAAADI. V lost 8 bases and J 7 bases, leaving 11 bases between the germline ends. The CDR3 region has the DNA TGCGCCAGCTCCACTAGGGTCGGGGAGCTGTTTTTT. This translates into CASSTRVGELFF.

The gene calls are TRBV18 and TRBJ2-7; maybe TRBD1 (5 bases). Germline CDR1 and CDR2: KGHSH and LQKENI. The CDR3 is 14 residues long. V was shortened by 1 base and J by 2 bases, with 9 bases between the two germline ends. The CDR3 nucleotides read TGTGCCAGCTCACCACGACAGATTGCCTACGAGCAGTACTTC. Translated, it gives CASSPRQIAYEQYF.

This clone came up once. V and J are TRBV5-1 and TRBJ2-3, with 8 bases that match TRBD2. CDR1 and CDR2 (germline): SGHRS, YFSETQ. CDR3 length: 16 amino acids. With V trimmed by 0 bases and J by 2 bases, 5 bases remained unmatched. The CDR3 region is CASSLVGAGVTDTQYF. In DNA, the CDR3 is TGCGCCAGCAGCTTGGTAGGAGCGGGAGTCACAGATACGCAGTATTTT.

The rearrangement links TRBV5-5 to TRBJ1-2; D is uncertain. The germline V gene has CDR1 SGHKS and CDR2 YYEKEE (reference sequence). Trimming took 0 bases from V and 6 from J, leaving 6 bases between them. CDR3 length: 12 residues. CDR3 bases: TGTGCCAGCAGCTTGGGAGAGAATGGCTACACCTTC. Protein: CASSLGENGYTF. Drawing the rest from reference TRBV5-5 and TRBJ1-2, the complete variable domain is DAGVTQSPTHLIKTRGQQVTLRCSPISGHKSVSWYQQVLGQGPQFIFQYYEKEERGRGNFPDRFSARQFPNYSSELNVNALLLGDSALYLCASSLGENGYTFGSGTRLTVV.

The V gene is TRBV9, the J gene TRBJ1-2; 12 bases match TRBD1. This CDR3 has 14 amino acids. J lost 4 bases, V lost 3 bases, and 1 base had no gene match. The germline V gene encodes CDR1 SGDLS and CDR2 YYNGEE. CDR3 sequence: CASSAGQGAYGYTF. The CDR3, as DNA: TGTGCCAGCAGCGCGGGACAGGGGGCCTATGGCTACACCTTC.

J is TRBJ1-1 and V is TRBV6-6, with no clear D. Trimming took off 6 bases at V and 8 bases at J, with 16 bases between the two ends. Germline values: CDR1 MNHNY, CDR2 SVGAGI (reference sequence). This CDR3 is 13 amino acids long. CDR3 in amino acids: CASSLTRVSEAFF. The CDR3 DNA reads TGTGCCAGCAGCCTAACACGGGTTTCCGAAGCTTTCTTT.

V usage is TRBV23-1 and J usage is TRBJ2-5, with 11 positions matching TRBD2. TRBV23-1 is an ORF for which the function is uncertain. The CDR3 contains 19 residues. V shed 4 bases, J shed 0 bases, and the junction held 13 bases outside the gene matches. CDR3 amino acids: CASSPICRLAGLYQETQYF. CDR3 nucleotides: TGCGCCAGCAGTCCTATCTGCAGACTAGCGGGACTGTACCAAGAGACCCAGTACTTC.